This is a list of T cell receptor beta chains from one sample in a study of control samples from healthy donors and cancer patients. Profiling relied on immunoSEQ multiplex PCR, and the TCRdb table lists in-frame clones only, not all of them. This repertoire shows about 170,000 clones, more than 85% found once; its top ten account for 2% to 2.5%. What was sequenced was blood. The receptors were sampled from a woman aged 40 to 50 in good health. CDR3s include the opening cysteine and the closing phenylalanine or tryptophan. Each record gives: CDR3 protein, CDR3 DNA, D gene, clone size, J gene, V gene. D genes are given only for firm matches. Expanded clones get a size class; other rows say once, few or many, or leave the size out.

cdr3_aa: CASSQGTLNQETQYF
cdr3_nt: TGTGCCAGCAGCCAGGGGACCCTAAATCAAGAGACCCAGTACTTC
d_call: .
clone_size: .
j_call: TRBJ2-5
v_call: TRBV3-1/TRBV3-2

cdr3_aa: CASNRWRLAGLHGETQYF
cdr3_nt: TGTGCCAGCAATCGGTGGAGACTAGCGGGTTTACATGGGGAGACCCAGTACTTC
d_call: TRBD2
clone_size: .
j_call: TRBJ2-5
v_call: TRBV6-7

cdr3_aa: CASSPPKGLNTGELFF
cdr3_nt: TGTGCCAGCTCACCACCCAAAGGGCTGAACACCGGGGAGCTGTTTTTT
d_call: .
clone_size: .
j_call: TRBJ2-2
v_call: TRBV18

cdr3_aa: CSVRGYGYTF
cdr3_nt: TGCAGCGTTCGCGGATATGGCTACACCTTC
d_call: .
clone_size: .
j_call: TRBJ1-2
v_call: TRBV29-1

cdr3_aa: CASSFHGQGPCQPQHF
cdr3_nt: TGCGCCAGCAGCTTCCACGGACAGGGCCCGTGTCAGCCCCAGCATTTT
d_call: TRBD1
clone_size: .
j_call: TRBJ1-5
v_call: TRBV5-1

cdr3_aa: CASSLVRAGTTIF
cdr3_nt: TGTGCCAGCAGCTTAGTTAGGGCCGGGACTACCATCTTC
d_call: TRBD2
clone_size: .
j_call: TRBJ2-1
v_call: TRBV7-2

cdr3_aa: CASSQTRGLGEFF
cdr3_nt: TGCGCCAGCAGCCAAACCAGGGGACTAGGGGAGTTCTTC
d_call: TRBD2
clone_size: .
j_call: TRBJ2-1
v_call: TRBV4-1

cdr3_aa: CASSLGEGGTEAFF
cdr3_nt: TGCGCCAGCAGCTTGGGGGAGGGAGGCACTGAAGCTTTCTTT
d_call: .
clone_size: once
j_call: TRBJ1-1
v_call: TRBV5-1

cdr3_aa: CASSPTRTGELFF
cdr3_nt: TGTGCCAGCTCACCAACCCGCACCGGGGAGCTGTTTTTT
d_call: .
clone_size: .
j_call: TRBJ2-2
v_call: TRBV18

cdr3_aa: CASSKGPGQGANTGELFF
cdr3_nt: TGTGCCAGCAGCAAAGGACCGGGACAGGGGGCGAACACCGGGGAGCTGTTTTTT
d_call: .
clone_size: .
j_call: TRBJ2-2
v_call: TRBV21-1

cdr3_aa: CASSSYSGGPTDTQYF
cdr3_nt: TGTGCCAGCAGCTCGTATAGCGGGGGGCCCACAGATACGCAGTATTTT
d_call: TRBD2
clone_size: .
j_call: TRBJ2-3
v_call: TRBV7-9

cdr3_aa: CASSHIVGTGNSPDSYEQYF
cdr3_nt: TGTGCCAGCAGCCACATAGTAGGGACAGGGAACTCTCCGGACTCCTACGAGCAGTACTTC
d_call: TRBD1
clone_size: .
j_call: TRBJ2-7
v_call: TRBV7-6

cdr3_aa: CASSPRQIPTEAFF
cdr3_nt: TGTGCCAGCAGCCCCAGACAGATACCCACTGAAGCTTTCTTT
d_call: .
clone_size: .
j_call: TRBJ1-1
v_call: TRBV6-5

cdr3_aa: CSASPGTGKYF
cdr3_nt: TGCAGTGCTAGCCCCGGGACAGGGAAGTACTTC
d_call: TRBD1
clone_size: .
j_call: TRBJ2-7
v_call: TRBV20-1